This T cell receptor (beta chain) was observed in a study of blood T cell repertoires in COVID-19. Overall study: Donors in the United States, Italy and Spain gave samples during acute or convalescent COVID-19. In each case, the material was cDNA or gDNA derived from T cells, B-cell-depleted T cells, or PBMCs.

Authors' analysis steps: Reference gene primer amplification gave nucleated cell count estimates. Generated by immunoSEQ multiplex PCR, the TCRdb table keeps only in-frame clones and is missing some. The DNA gave D and trimming, while V, J and clone size come from that table. The sample lists 200,000 to 250,000 clones, approximately 77% occurring once. The CDR3 length is 12 residues. The germline V and J ends were trimmed by 1 base and 11 bases, with 11 bases remaining between them. Germline CDR1 reads SEHNR; CDR2 reads FQNEAQ (reference sequence). The specimen sequenced was peripheral blood. V usage is TRBV7-9 and J usage is TRBJ1-1; TRBD1 is a possible D gene (6 bases). The clonotype comes from an elderly woman with acute or convalescent COVID-19. CDR3 protein: CASSLDRAPAFF. CDR3 nucleotide sequence: TGTGCCAGCAGCTTAGACAGGGCTCCGGCTTTCTTT.